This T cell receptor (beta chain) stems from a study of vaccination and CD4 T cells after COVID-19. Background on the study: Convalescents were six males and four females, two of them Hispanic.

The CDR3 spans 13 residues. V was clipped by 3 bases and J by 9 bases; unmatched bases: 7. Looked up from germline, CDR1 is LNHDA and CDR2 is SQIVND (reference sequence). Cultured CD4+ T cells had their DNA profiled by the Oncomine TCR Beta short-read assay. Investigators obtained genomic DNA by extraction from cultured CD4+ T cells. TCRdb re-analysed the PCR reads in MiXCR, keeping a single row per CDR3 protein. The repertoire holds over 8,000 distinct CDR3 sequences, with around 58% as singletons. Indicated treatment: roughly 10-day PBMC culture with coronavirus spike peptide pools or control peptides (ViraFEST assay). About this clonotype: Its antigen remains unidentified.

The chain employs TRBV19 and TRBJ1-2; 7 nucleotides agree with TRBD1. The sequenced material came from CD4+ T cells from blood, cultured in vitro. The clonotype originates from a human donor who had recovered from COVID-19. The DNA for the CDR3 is TGTGCCAGTAGTATCGGGACAGTCCCTAGCTACACCTTC. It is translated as CASSIGTVPSYTF.